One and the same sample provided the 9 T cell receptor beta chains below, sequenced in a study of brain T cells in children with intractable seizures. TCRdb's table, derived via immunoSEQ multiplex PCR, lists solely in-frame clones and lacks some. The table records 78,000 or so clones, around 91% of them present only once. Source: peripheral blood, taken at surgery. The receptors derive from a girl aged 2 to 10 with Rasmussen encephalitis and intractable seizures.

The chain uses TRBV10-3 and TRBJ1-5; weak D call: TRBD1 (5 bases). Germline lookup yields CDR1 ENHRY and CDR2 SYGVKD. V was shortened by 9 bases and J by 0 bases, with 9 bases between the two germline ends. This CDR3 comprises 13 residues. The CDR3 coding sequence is TGTGCCATACAGGAGTATAGCAATCAGCCCCAGCATTTT. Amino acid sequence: CAIQEYSNQPQHF.

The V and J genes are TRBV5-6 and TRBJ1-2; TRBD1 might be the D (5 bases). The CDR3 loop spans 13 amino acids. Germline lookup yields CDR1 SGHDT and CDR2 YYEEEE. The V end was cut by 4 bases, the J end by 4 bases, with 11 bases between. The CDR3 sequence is CASSRDRIYGYTF. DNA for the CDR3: TGTGCCAGCAGCCGCGACAGAATCTATGGCTACACCTTC.

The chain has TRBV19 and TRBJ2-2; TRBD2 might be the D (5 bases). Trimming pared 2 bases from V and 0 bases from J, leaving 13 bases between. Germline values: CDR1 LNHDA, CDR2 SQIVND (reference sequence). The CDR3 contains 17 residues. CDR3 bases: TGTGCCAGTAGTATATTTGTGGGGAGATCGAACACCGGGGAGCTGTTTTTT. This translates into CASSIFVGRSNTGELFF.

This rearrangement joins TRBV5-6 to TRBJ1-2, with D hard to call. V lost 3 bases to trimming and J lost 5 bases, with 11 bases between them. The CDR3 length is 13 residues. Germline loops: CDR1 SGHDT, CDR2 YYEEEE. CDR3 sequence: CASSSRNPYGYTF. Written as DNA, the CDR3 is TGTGCCAGCAGCTCCAGAAACCCTTATGGCTACACCTTC.

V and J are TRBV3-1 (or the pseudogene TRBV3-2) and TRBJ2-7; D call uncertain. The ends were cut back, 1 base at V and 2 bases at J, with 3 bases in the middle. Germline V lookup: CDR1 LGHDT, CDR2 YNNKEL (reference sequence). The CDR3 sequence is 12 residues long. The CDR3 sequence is CASSQVPYEQYF. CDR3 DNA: TGTGCCAGCAGCCAAGTCCCCTACGAGCAGTACTTC.

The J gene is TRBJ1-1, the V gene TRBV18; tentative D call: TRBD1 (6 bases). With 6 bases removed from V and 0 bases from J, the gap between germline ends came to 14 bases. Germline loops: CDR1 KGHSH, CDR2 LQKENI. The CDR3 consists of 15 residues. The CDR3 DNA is TGTGCCAGCTCCCGGGACATTCGTTTGAACACTGAAGCTTTCTTT. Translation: CASSRDIRLNTEAFF.

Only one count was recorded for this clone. The CDR3 nucleotides read TGTGCCTCATCCGGGACAATTTCCTACGAGCAGTACTTC. Its translation is CASSGTISYEQYF. The J gene is TRBJ2-7, the V gene TRBV10-3, with D possibly TRBD1 on 6 matching bases. CDR1 is ENHRY and CDR2 is SYGVKD in the germline V gene. There are 13 residues in the CDR3. Trimming removed 11 bases at V and 1 base at J, with 15 bases between.

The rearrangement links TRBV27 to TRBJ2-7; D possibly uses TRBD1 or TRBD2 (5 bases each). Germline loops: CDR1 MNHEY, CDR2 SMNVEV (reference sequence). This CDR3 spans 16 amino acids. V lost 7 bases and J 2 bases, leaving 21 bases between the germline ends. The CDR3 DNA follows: TGTGCCAGCAAAATTGGGGTGGGACGGAACCCCTACGAGCAGTACTTC. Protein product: CASKIGVGRNPYEQYF.

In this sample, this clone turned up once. The CDR3 region is CSVEDPLVAGVNEQFF. The CDR3 nucleotides read TGCAGCGTTGAAGATCCCTTGGTAGCGGGAGTGAATGAGCAGTTCTTC. V usage is TRBV29-1 and J usage is TRBJ2-1; 9 bases align to TRBD2. V dropped 0 bases and J dropped 7; count of bases not matched to a gene: 10. This CDR3 is built from 16 residues. CDR1 is SQVTM and CDR2 is ANQGSEA in the germline V gene.